The 26 T cell receptor beta chains in this list originate from one sample, sequenced in a study of blood T cells in healthy people across ages. Next came a second PCR, run for roughly 6 to 11 cycles, which used a sample-barcoded 5' primer along with a J-beta primer mix. Using its own MiXCR run on the 5' RACE reads, TCRdb lists one record per CDR3 protein. Altogether fewer than 1.5 million distinct CDR3 sequences are present, around 42% being singletons, with the ten largest covering 7% to 9%. Sequences were obtained from blood. The receptors come from a woman aged 18-35 years in good health.

The V and J genes are TRBV27 and TRBJ2-1, with 14 nucleotides matching TRBD2. This CDR3 spans 18 amino acids. Germline V CDR1 and CDR2: MNHEY, SMNVEV (reference sequence). The V gene end was trimmed by 3 bases and the J gene end by 10 bases; junction bases not matched to a gene: 14. The CDR3 DNA reads as TGTGCCAGCAGTTTCCCCGGGACTAGCGGGAGTTTCGTTTACGAGCAGTTCTTC. It is translated as CASSFPGTSGSFVYEQFF.

The chain recombines TRBV20-1 with TRBJ1-5; D gene uncertain. The germline gives CDR1 DFQATT, CDR2 SNEGSKA (reference sequence). CDR3 length: 16 amino acids. V lost 6 bases and J 6 bases, leaving 24 bases between the germline ends. CDR3 protein: CSAAHGGQERVQPQHF. The CDR3 DNA reads as TGCAGTGCGGCCCACGGAGGGCAGGAGAGGGTTCAGCCCCAGCATTTT.

There are a few counts of this clonotype. This sequence joins TRBV27 and TRBJ2-7; 7 positions match TRBD2. Germline V gene lookup returns CDR1 MNHEY and CDR2 SMNVEV (reference sequence). The length of the CDR3 is 13 residues. J lost 11 bases, V lost 4 bases, and 11 bases had no gene match. Written as DNA, the CDR3 is TGTGCCAGCAGTTCGGGCGGAGCGGGGTACAAGTACTTC. Translating gives CASSSGGAGYKYF.

The rearrangement links TRBV4-2 to TRBJ2-1; TRBD2 matches 8 bases. This CDR3 region has 17 residues. Germline V gene data show CDR1 as LGHNA and CDR2 as YNFKEQ. V lost 0 bases and J lost 2; bases outside the gene matches: 6. The CDR3 DNA follows: TGTGCCAGCAGCCAAGATACGGGGGGGGCCGCCTACAATGAGCAGTTCTTC. Protein product: CASSQDTGGAAYNEQFF.

This clonotype showed up just a few times. The rearrangement joins TRBV3-1 to TRBJ1-2; the D gene is possibly TRBD1 (6 bases). Germline CDR1 is LGHDT and CDR2 is YNNKEL (reference sequence). The CDR3 consists of 13 residues. V dropped 0 bases and J dropped 7 bases, with 9 bases sitting between them. CDR3 bases: TGTGCCAGCAGCCAAGAAAAACAGGGTGGCTACACCTTC. Protein product: CASSQEKQGGYTF.

This clonotype has a single count. The chain uses TRBV4-1 and TRBJ1-5; D gene ambiguous. The germline V gene has CDR1 MGHRA and CDR2 YSYEKL. V shed 4 bases and J shed 6 bases, with 10 bases lying between them. This CDR3 has 13 residues. The CDR3 nucleotides are TGCGCCAGCAGCCCCCCGCAAAGTCAGCCCCAGCATTTT. Residues: CASSPPQSQPQHF.

This clonotype came up once. The chain recombines TRBV10-3 with TRBJ2-5, with 12 bases that match TRBD2. The CDR3 contains 17 residues. Germline V gene sequence: CDR1 ENHRY, CDR2 SYGVKD. V dropped 4 bases and J dropped 2; count of bases not matched to a gene: 8. The CDR3 loop reads CAISVAGTSGSQETQYF. The CDR3 DNA follows: TGTGCCATCAGTGTAGCCGGGACTAGCGGGTCACAAGAGACCCAGTACTTC.

About this clonotype: One base away lies a much larger clone, so this may be a sequencing read error. V and J are TRBV10-3 and TRBJ2-7, with D uncertain. Deletions cut 8 bases from V and 2 bases from J, with 13 bases between. The CDR3 has 13 amino acids. Germline loops: CDR1 ENHRY, CDR2 SYGVKD. Here the CDR3 reads CAIGRITTYEQYF. The CDR3 DNA sequence: TGTGCCATCGGGCGGATAACGACCTACGAGCAGTACTTC.

This chain joins TRBV27 and TRBJ1-2; perhaps TRBD1 as D (5 bases). CDR1 is MNHEY, CDR2 SMNVEV, per germline (reference sequence). Trimming removed 3 bases at V and 6 bases at J, with 11 bases between. The CDR3 runs 13 residues. The CDR3 coding sequence is TGTGCCAGCAGTTTCAGTTCAGGGAATGGCTACACCTTC. This codes for CASSFSSGNGYTF.

This clonotype turned up a few times. The V gene is TRBV28, the J gene TRBJ1-4; D call uncertain. The CDR3 sequence is 11 residues long. V lost 9 bases to trimming and J lost 8 bases, with 10 bases between them. Germline-derived CDR1 and CDR2 are MDHEN and SYDVKM. CDR3 loop: CASPLNEKLFF. DNA for the CDR3: TGTGCCAGTCCCCTCAACGAAAAACTGTTTTTT. The whole variable domain, filled in from reference TRBV28 and TRBJ1-4, reads DVKVTQSSRYLVKRTGEKVFLECVQDMDHENMFWYRQDPGLGLRLIYFSYDVKMKEKGDIPEGYSVSREKKERFSLILESASTNQTSMYLCASPLNEKLFFGSGTQLSVL.

The V and J genes are TRBV13 and TRBJ2-6, with 7 nucleotides matching TRBD1. The CDR3 length is 18 residues. The V and J ends lost 5 bases and 0 bases, in that order; junction bases with no gene match: 10. CDR1 is PRHDT and CDR2 is FYEKMQ in the germline V gene (reference sequence). The CDR3 here is CASSASGTELSGANVLTF. As DNA, the CDR3 is TGTGCCAGCAGCGCCTCCGGGACAGAACTCTCTGGGGCCAACGTCCTGACTTTC.

This clonotype turned up a few times. V and J are TRBV3-1 and TRBJ1-2; D is unclear. This CDR3 region has 15 residues. V was trimmed by 1 base and J by 8 bases, leaving 17 bases between them. Per germline, CDR1 LGHDT and CDR2 YNNKEL (reference sequence). CDR3 protein: CASSQAVDLRMGYTF. CDR3 DNA sequence: TGTGCCAGCAGCCAAGCCGTAGATCTAAGGATGGGCTACACCTTC.

This clonotype was counted a few times. V usage is TRBV5-4 and J usage is TRBJ1-2; a weak D match, TRBD1 (5 bases). The CDR3 is made up of 13 amino acids. The V gene lost 5 bases and the J gene lost 4 bases, with 12 bases spanning the gap. Germline V gives CDR1 SGHNT, CDR2 YYREEE (reference sequence). CDR3: CASRFRELYGYTF. As DNA, the CDR3 is TGTGCCAGCAGATTCAGGGAGCTCTATGGCTACACCTTC.

This clonotype was seen only a few times. The chain carries TRBV4-1 and TRBJ1-6, with TRBD1 as a possible D gene (5 bases). V was pared by 1 base and J by 0 bases, with 13 bases between. The CDR3 totals 18 residues. Looked up from germline, CDR1 is MGHRA and CDR2 is YSYEKL. CDR3 coding DNA: TGCGCCAGCAGCCAAGTCGGGGGTCCGAGCTCCTATAATTCACCCCTCCACTTT. Protein product: CASSQVGGPSSYNSPLHF.

This clonotype was picked up a small number of times. The rearrangement uses TRBV2 and TRBJ1-2; 8 bases fit TRBD1. The CDR3 has 13 residues. Germline assignment: CDR1 SNHLY and CDR2 FYNNEI. Unmatched junction bases numbered 4, after V lost 2 bases and J lost 8 bases. The CDR3: CASSEQGAGGYTF. DNA for the CDR3: TGTGCCAGCAGTGAACAGGGGGCGGGCGGCTACACCTTC.

With respect to this clonotype: One end of the junction varies from germline; a read error may be responsible. This chain connects TRBV5-1 to TRBJ2-3; TRBD1 matches 7 bases. CDR1 is SGHRS, CDR2 YFSETQ, per germline. The CDR3 extends over 16 amino acids. CDR3 sequence: CTSRGGVVGPTDTQYF. As DNA, the CDR3 is TGCACCAGCAGAGGGGGCGTAGTTGGACCCACAGATACGCAGTATTTT.

The chain recombines TRBV2 with TRBJ2-5; 11 nucleotides align to TRBD1. Germline lookup yields CDR1 SNHLY and CDR2 FYNNEI. The trim removed 11 bases at V and 11 bases at J, leaving 16 bases unmatched. The CDR3 has 14 residues. CDR3 sequence: CASWRTGGRDEQYF. Here the CDR3 DNA reads TGTGCCTCCTGGAGGACAGGGGGCCGCGATGAGCAGTACTTC. The complete variable domain, with remaining parts taken from reference TRBV2 and TRBJ2-5, reads EPEVTQTPSHQVTQMGQEVILRCVPISNHLYFYWYRQILGQKVEFLVSFYNNEISEKSEIFDDQFSVERPDGSNFTLKIRSTKLEDSAMYFCASWRTGGRDEQYFGPGTRLLVL.

This clonotype was observed a handful of times. The V gene is TRBV7-2, the J gene TRBJ2-5; no reliable D call. V was pared by 5 bases and J by 0 bases, with 22 bases between. From germline, CDR1 is SGHTA and CDR2 FQGNSA. The length of the CDR3 is 18 residues. In nucleotides, the CDR3 is TGTGCCAGCAGCCCATTACGGCAACCCGTATGGTACCAAGAGACCCAGTACTTC. It codes for CASSPLRQPVWYQETQYF.

This chain links TRBV20-1 with TRBJ2-7; D is ambiguous. The germline CDR1 and CDR2 sequences are DFQATT and SNEGSKA (reference sequence). Trimming stripped 3 bases from V and 0 bases from J, with 12 bases between. The CDR3 loop spans 14 amino acids. The DNA for the CDR3 is TGCAGTGCTAGGGACGCGCCCAGCTCCTACGAGCAGTACTTC. It yields the protein CSARDAPSSYEQYF.

This clonotype was detected only a few times. J is TRBJ2-1 and V is TRBV7-2, with TRBD2 matching over 8 bases. V shed 3 bases and J 5 bases; nucleotides not matched to a gene: 9. CDR1 and CDR2 from the germline V gene are SGHTA and FQGNSA. This CDR3 contains 16 residues. The CDR3 coding sequence is TGTGCCAGCAGCTTCCGTAGCGGGAATGCCCACAATGAGCAGTTCTTC. Translation: CASSFRSGNAHNEQFF.

This chain links TRBV5-1 with TRBJ2-5, with 7 nucleotides matching TRBD2. Trimming took 5 bases from V and 0 from J; bases not matched to a gene: 10. Germline loops: CDR1 SGHRS, CDR2 YFSETQ. The CDR3 extends over 16 amino acids. The CDR3 here is CASRLSGPGHQETQYF. CDR3 nucleotide sequence: TGCGCCAGCAGACTTAGCGGGCCAGGTCACCAAGAGACCCAGTACTTC.

The rearrangement links TRBV5-1 to TRBJ2-3, with D unclear. This CDR3 region has 15 residues. The germline V gene has CDR1 SGHRS and CDR2 YFSETQ. Deletions cut 0 bases from V and 2 bases from J, with 10 bases between. The CDR3 protein is CASSLATWITDTQYF. The CDR3 nucleotides read TGCGCCAGCAGCTTGGCCACGTGGATCACAGATACGCAGTATTTT.

The V call is TRBV11-2, the J call TRBJ2-1; the D is unclear. Germline V gene data show CDR1 as SGHAT and CDR2 as FQNNGV. The CDR3 totals 15 residues. V lost 1 base, J lost 2 bases, and 9 bases lay in between. The CDR3 coding sequence is TGTGCCAGCAGCTTAGCCCCCTCAGCCTACAATGAGCAGTTCTTC. Amino acids: CASSLAPSAYNEQFF.

The J gene is TRBJ2-1, the V gene TRBV11-3; 9 bases map to TRBD2. V was clipped by 2 bases and J by 10 bases; unmatched bases: 6. Germline assignment: CDR1 SGHNT and CDR2 YENEEA. The CDR3 totals 14 residues. The CDR3 loop is CASSLLAGSREQFF. The CDR3 DNA is TGTGCCAGCAGCTTACTAGCGGGAAGCAGGGAGCAGTTCTTC. Full variable domain (outside the CDR3, taken from reference TRBV11-3 and TRBJ2-1): EAGVVQSPRYKIIEKKQPVAFWCNPISGHNTLYWYLQNLGQGPELLIRYENEEAVDDSQLPKDRFSAERLKGVDSTLKIQPAELGDSAVYLCASSLLAGSREQFFGPGTRLTVL.

The chain is built from TRBV5-6 and TRBJ1-2; TRBD1 matches at 9 bases. Germline CDR1 is SGHDT and CDR2 is YYEEEE. The J segment lost 4 bases and the V segment lost 6 bases, leaving 10 bases of the junction unmatched. The CDR3 runs to 15 residues. The chain's CDR3 is CASNSGADRGYGYTF. In nucleotides, the CDR3 is TGTGCCAGCAACTCGGGTGCGGACAGGGGCTATGGCTACACCTTC.

The V call is TRBV20-1, the J call TRBJ2-1; weak D call: TRBD1 (6 bases). Between the trimmed V and J ends, which lost 3 bases and 7 bases, there was a span of 16 bases. Germline V gene sequence: CDR1 DFQATT, CDR2 SNEGSKA (reference sequence). The CDR3 is 14 residues long. CDR3 protein: CSARAQDRLNEQFF. In DNA, the CDR3 is TGCAGTGCTAGGGCCCAGGACAGATTAAATGAGCAGTTCTTC.